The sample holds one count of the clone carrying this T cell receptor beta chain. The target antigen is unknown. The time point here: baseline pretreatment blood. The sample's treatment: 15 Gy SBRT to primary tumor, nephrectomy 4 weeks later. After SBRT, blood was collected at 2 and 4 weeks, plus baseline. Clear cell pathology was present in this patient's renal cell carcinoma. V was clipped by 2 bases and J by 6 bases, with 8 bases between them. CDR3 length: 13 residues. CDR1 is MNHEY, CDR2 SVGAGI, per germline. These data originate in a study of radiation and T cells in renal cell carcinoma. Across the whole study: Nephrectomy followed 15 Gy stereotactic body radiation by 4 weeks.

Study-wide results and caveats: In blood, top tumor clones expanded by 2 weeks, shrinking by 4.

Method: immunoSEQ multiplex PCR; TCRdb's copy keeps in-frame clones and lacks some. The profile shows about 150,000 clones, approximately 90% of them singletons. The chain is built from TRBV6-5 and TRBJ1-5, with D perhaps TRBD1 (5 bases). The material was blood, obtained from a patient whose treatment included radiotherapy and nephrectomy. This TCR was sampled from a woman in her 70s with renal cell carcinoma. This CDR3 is CASSYRDRQPQHF. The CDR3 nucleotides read TGTGCCAGCAGTTACAGGGACCGTCAGCCCCAGCATTTT.